This T cell receptor (beta chain) appears in the sequencing data of a study of CD8+ T cells in alopecia areata. Study-wide findings and caveats: There were also resident alphabeta T cells of normal skin sequenced in scalp samples.

The treatment: oral pan-JAK inhibitor, 5-10 mg twice daily. Extracted RNA was reverse transcribed, and the resulting cDNA served as sequencing template. Clones were sequenced by immunoSEQ multiplex PCR, and TCRdb holds only the in-frame ones, with some missing. The sample records 110,000 to 150,000 clones, about 59% being singletons. The CDR3 is made up of 13 amino acids. CDR1 is MGHRA, CDR2 YSYEKL, per germline. V trimming: 6 bases; J trimming: 10 bases; junction bases outside the gene matches: 2. About this clone itself: What it binds is unknown.

The chain employs TRBV4-1 and TRBJ2-1; 14 positions agree with TRBD2. The sample here was CD8+ T cells sorted from blood, taken at week 4, from a patient treated with tofacitinib. The TCR comes from a human donor with alopecia areata. For the CDR3, the DNA is TGCGCCAGCAGGGGACTAGCGGGGGTGGAGCAGTTCTTC. Residues: CASRGLAGVEQFF.